The T cell receptor (beta chain) under discussion was sequenced for a study of cytomegalovirus exposure and HLA in healthy donors. Whole-study findings and limits: Of the V segments, some could not be distinguished, including TRBV6-2 and TRBV6-3, and were excluded. Presence/absence analyses assumed roughly uniform sequencing depth across donors.

This CDR3 comprises 15 residues. CDR1 and CDR2 from the germline V gene are MDHEN and SYDVKM. The primer mix had 60 Vbeta and 13 Jbeta primers. Sequencing was performed with immunoSEQ multiplex PCR; in TCRdb, only in-frame clones are kept and a portion is missing. This table holds 110,000 or so clones, 82% found once. In the case of this clone: The antigen remains unidentified.

The source is a young woman in good health and CMV-seronegative. V usage is TRBV28 and J usage is TRBJ2-5, with 8 bases matching TRBD2. With the DNA end fitting TRBJ2-7 better, the J assignment may be wrong. Sequencing was performed on PBMCs. CDR3: CASSLRGRSPHEQYF. CDR3 DNA: TGTGCCAGCAGTTTACGCGGGAGGTCCCCCCACGAGCAGTACTTC.